This record looks at one TCR beta chain sequence and its context. This sample was taken from a study of T cell responses to AZD1222 COVID-19 vaccine. Using immunoSEQ multiplex PCR, the repertoire was profiled, and TCRdb retains in-frame clones only, with some absent. The sample holds 100,000 to 150,000 clones, 88% seen once. The CDR3 contains 13 residues. Germline values: CDR1 SGHRS, CDR2 YFSETQ. Trimming cost V 1 base and J 6 bases, with 10 bases left between them. The chain combines TRBV5-1 with TRBJ1-1; D unclear. This material consisted of peripheral blood, taken on day 0 of AZD1222 vaccination. The receptor was derived from an adult in good health. The CDR3 sequence: CASSLRREAEAFF. CDR3 nucleotide sequence: TGCGCCAGCAGCTTGAGGAGGGAGGCTGAAGCTTTCTTT.